The subject of this entry is one T cell receptor (beta chain). Antigen specificity is unknown. Confetti depigmentation, marking active vitiligo, was absent in these patients. The CDR3 contains 13 residues. Deletions cut 7 bases from V and 2 bases from J, with 12 bases between. Per the germline V gene, CDR1 is SGHRS and CDR2 is YFSETQ. This entry belongs to a study of resident and recirculating memory T cells in vitiligo. Across the whole study: Whole samples, not sorted cells, were homogenized and used for genomic DNA extraction.

Sequenced by immunoSEQ multiplex PCR; TCRdb stores in-frame clones only, minus some. Of 55,000 to 75,000 clones listed, approximately 90% are singletons. Whole-study findings and limits: Sequences differed between biopsy sites and patients, suggesting private specificity.

Sequences were obtained from blood. This TCR came from a male donor with vitiligo. This chain uses TRBV5-1 with TRBJ2-5, with a weak D call TRBD2 (5 bases). CDR3 loop: CASRLNAQETQYF. The CDR3 DNA reads TGCGCCAGCCGACTAAATGCTCAAGAGACCCAGTACTTC.